This passage covers 17 T cell receptor beta chains from one sample sequenced in a study of shared clonotypes between healthy human individuals. Generated by immunoSEQ multiplex PCR, the TCRdb table keeps only in-frame clones and is missing some. Found here are approximately 2,000,000 clones, 85% to 95% of them singletons; the top ten hold 0.3% to 0.45%. The sample was naive CD4+ T cells from PBMCs. Subset noted: CD45RA+ positively selected. These receptor sequences come from a man between 18 and 35 years old in good health. Some clones in this sample may be carry-over from other donors' samples.

The chain combines TRBV5-8 with TRBJ1-4; D unclear. Germline CDR1 and CDR2: SGHTS and YDEGEE. The CDR3 consists of 15 residues. V lost 1 base to trimming and J lost 0 bases, with 7 bases between them. This CDR3 is CASSLKGATNEKLFF. CDR3 nucleotide sequence: TGTGCCAGCAGCTTGAAAGGAGCAACTAATGAAAAACTGTTTTTT.

This clone was observed once. This rearrangement joins TRBV9 to TRBJ2-7, with D possibly being TRBD2 (6 bases). Germline loops: CDR1 SGDLS, CDR2 YYNGEE. Between the trimmed V and J ends, which lost 2 bases and 3 bases, there was a span of 15 bases. This CDR3 spans 15 amino acids. The CDR3 DNA follows: TGTGCCAGCAGCGTCTCCAGCGGGTTGAACTACGAGCAGTACTTC. Amino acids: CASSVSSGLNYEQYF.

A note on this clone: Other nucleotide sequences in the sample specify the same CDR3. The gene calls are TRBV6-4 and TRBJ2-1; 11 nucleotides match TRBD2. CDR1 and CDR2 from the germline V gene are MRHNA and SNTAGT. The trim removed 0 bases at V and 4 bases at J, leaving 2 bases unmatched. The CDR3 has 16 amino acids. CDR3 DNA sequence: TGTGCCAGCAGTGACTCTCTAGCGGGAGGTTACAATGAGCAGTTCTTC. Protein: CASSDSLAGGYNEQFF.

The V gene is TRBV19, the J gene TRBJ1-4; D is possibly TRBD1 (6 bases). CDR1 and CDR2 from the germline V gene are LNHDA and SQIVND (reference sequence). The CDR3 loop spans 15 amino acids. Trimming shortened V by 3 bases and J by 4 bases, and 12 bases separated the two germline ends. Here the CDR3 reads CASSIGQSINEKLFF. The CDR3 DNA reads as TGTGCCAGTAGTATCGGACAGAGTATTAATGAAAAACTGTTTTTT. Full variable domain (missing parts from reference TRBV19 and TRBJ1-4): DGGITQSPKYLFRKEGQNVTLSCEQNLNHDAMYWYRQDPGQGLRLIYYSQIVNDFQKGDIAEGYSVSREKKESFPLTVTSAQKNPTAFYLCASSIGQSINEKLFFGSGTQLSVL.

The rearrangement uses TRBV6-1 and TRBJ1-1; D unresolved. CDR3 length: 11 residues. The V end was cut by 5 bases, the J end by 11 bases, with 12 bases between. CDR1 MNHNS and CDR2 SASEGT come from the germline V gene. The CDR3 here is CASSTPRTAFF. The CDR3, as DNA: TGTGCCAGCAGTACGCCCCGGACTGCTTTCTTT.

The count of this clone is one. This chain uses TRBV19 with TRBJ2-7; D is perhaps TRBD1 or TRBD2 (5 bases each). The CDR3 totals 13 residues. Germline V CDR1 and CDR2: LNHDA, SQIVND (reference sequence). V shed 5 bases and J shed 3 bases, with 11 bases lying between them. The CDR3 DNA reads TGTGCCAGTAGTCGTCGGGGCAACTACGAGCAGTACTTC. Translating gives CASSRRGNYEQYF.

The genes are TRBV28 and TRBJ2-7; a possible D gene is TRBD1 (7 bases). The CDR3 has 14 amino acids. Trimming stripped 5 bases from V and 4 bases from J, with 15 bases between. Germline assignment: CDR1 MDHEN and CDR2 SYDVKM. The CDR3: CASSPQGGIYEQYF. The DNA for the CDR3 is TGTGCCAGCAGTCCCCAGGGGGGTATTTACGAGCAGTACTTC.

This chain links TRBV28 with TRBJ1-5; 8 bases are a match to TRBD1. V was clipped by 6 bases and J by 2 bases; unmatched bases: 6. CDR1 is MDHEN and CDR2 is SYDVKM in the germline V gene. The CDR3 has 15 amino acids. CDR3 protein: CASSRQGWGNQPQHF. The CDR3 DNA reads as TGTGCCAGCAGCCGACAGGGGTGGGGCAATCAGCCCCAGCATTTT.

This clone was counted between two and nine times. Additional DNA sequences in this sample encode the identical CDR3. V and J are TRBV2 and TRBJ1-1; D remains unclear. Trimming took off 4 bases at V and 0 bases at J, with 6 bases between the two ends. The CDR3 runs to 13 residues. Looked up from germline, CDR1 is SNHLY and CDR2 is FYNNEI. The CDR3 spells CASSATMNTEAFF. The CDR3 nucleotides are TGTGCCAGCAGTGCAACAATGAACACTGAAGCTTTCTTT.

The V call is TRBV9, the J call TRBJ1-5; weak D call: TRBD1 (5 bases). Trimming removed 0 bases from V and 6 bases from J, with 13 bases in between. Germline CDR1 SGDLS, CDR2 YYNGEE. The CDR3 length is 15 residues. CDR3 protein: CASSVDPSGSQPQHF. DNA for the CDR3: TGTGCCAGCAGCGTAGATCCCTCAGGGTCTCAGCCCCAGCATTTT.

The CDR3 loop is CASTPAPGRKGYGYTF. DNA of the CDR3: TGTGCCAGCACCCCGGCCCCGGGCAGGAAGGGCTATGGCTACACCTTC. The rearrangement joins TRBV9 to TRBJ1-2; no clear D. The CDR3 is 16 residues long. V gave up 6 bases and J gave up 4 bases, with 22 bases separating them. Germline loops: CDR1 SGDLS, CDR2 YYNGEE.

The V gene is TRBV25-1, the J gene TRBJ1-2; 9 nucleotides align to TRBD1. This CDR3 region has 14 residues. After removal of 1 base from V and 3 bases from J, the junction contained 0 bases not matched to a gene. Germline loops: CDR1 MGHDK, CDR2 SYGVNS. The CDR3 reads CASSEWDRDYGYTF. For the CDR3, the DNA is TGTGCCAGCAGTGAATGGGACAGGGACTATGGCTACACCTTC.

The V call is TRBV10-3, the J call TRBJ2-3, with 10 bases aligning to TRBD1. Trimming at V came to 6 bases and at J to 5 bases, leaving 5 bases not matched to a gene. The germline V gene has CDR1 ENHRY and CDR2 SYGVKD. This CDR3 contains 14 residues. For the CDR3, the DNA is TGTGCCATCAGCCGACAGGGGGCCTTAGATACGCAGTATTTT. Its translation is CAISRQGALDTQYF.

This clone was recorded once. The CDR3 spells CASRQGDEAFF. The CDR3 DNA reads as TGTGCCAGCAGGCAAGGGGATGAAGCTTTCTTT. The chain combines TRBV6-5 with TRBJ1-1, with a possible D match to TRBD1 (5 bases). The CDR3 loop spans 11 amino acids. Germline CDR1 and CDR2: MNHEY and SVGAGI. The ends were cut back, 6 bases at V and 7 bases at J, with 9 bases in the middle.

The rearrangement uses TRBV4-1 and TRBJ1-1, with D unclear. The CDR3 loop spans 13 amino acids. Germline assignment: CDR1 MGHRA and CDR2 YSYEKL. Trimming took off 5 bases at V and 1 base at J, with 8 bases between the two ends. The DNA of the CDR3 is TGCGCCAGCAGCGGAACACCGAACACTGAAGCTTTCTTT. It specifies CASSGTPNTEAFF.

The chain uses TRBV28 and TRBJ2-3; D gene uncertain. Trimming took 5 bases from V and 0 from J, leaving 9 bases between them. The CDR3 is 14 residues long. CDR1 MDHEN and CDR2 SYDVKM come from the germline V gene. The chain's CDR3 is CASSTTSSTDTQYF. The CDR3 bases are TGTGCCAGCAGTACAACTTCTAGCACAGATACGCAGTATTTT. Together with reference TRBV28 and TRBJ2-3, the CDR3 gives the full variable domain: DVKVTQSSRYLVKRTGEKVFLECVQDMDHENMFWYRQDPGLGLRLIYFSYDVKMKEKGDIPEGYSVSREKKERFSLILESASTNQTSMYLCASSTTSSTDTQYFGPGTRLTVL.

The chain joins TRBV7-8 to TRBJ1-5, with D unresolved. In germline, CDR1 is SGHVS, CDR2 FQNEAQ. There are 12 residues in the CDR3. Deletions cut 5 bases from V and 3 bases from J, with 5 bases between. The CDR3 loop is CASSTYNQPQHF. CDR3 in DNA: TGTGCCAGCAGCACCTACAATCAGCCCCAGCATTTT.